The present entry profiles one T cell receptor (beta chain) with its context. Its target is unknown. The sample belongs to a study of a mutant IDH1 vaccine in newly diagnosed glioma. Study-wide context: Scheduled for weeks 1, 3, 5, 7, 11, 15, 19 and 23, eight vaccinations were given to patients. Either 4-6 weeks after radiotherapy alone or alongside temozolomide, vaccination was begun. Receipt of radiotherapy, temozolomide, or both preceded the study, and most received both.

Time point given: week 23, last vaccination. Doses of 300 ug of mutant IDH1 20-mer peptide were given with topical imiquimod. Some clones are missing from TCRdb's copy, which holds only in-frame ones; the method was immunoSEQ multiplex PCR. The table shows roughly 45,000 clones, with around 84% occurring only once. CDR1 and CDR2 (germline): SGHDN, FVKESK. The germline V and J ends were trimmed by 1 base and 3 bases, with 15 bases remaining between them. The CDR3 runs to 16 residues. Study outcomes and limitations: It was around 93% of patients that developed vaccine-induced immune responses.

This chain links TRBV14 with TRBJ1-2, with D maybe TRBD1 (6 bases). The sequences come from PBMCs, collected from a glioma patient whose treatment included an IDH1 peptide vaccine. The receptor was derived from a young woman with glioma. Some clones in this sample may be carry-over from other donors' samples. CDR3 DNA: TGTGCCAGCAGCCAAGGCCCTCTCAAGGGGGACTATGGCTACACCTTC. Protein sequence: CASSQGPLKGDYGYTF.